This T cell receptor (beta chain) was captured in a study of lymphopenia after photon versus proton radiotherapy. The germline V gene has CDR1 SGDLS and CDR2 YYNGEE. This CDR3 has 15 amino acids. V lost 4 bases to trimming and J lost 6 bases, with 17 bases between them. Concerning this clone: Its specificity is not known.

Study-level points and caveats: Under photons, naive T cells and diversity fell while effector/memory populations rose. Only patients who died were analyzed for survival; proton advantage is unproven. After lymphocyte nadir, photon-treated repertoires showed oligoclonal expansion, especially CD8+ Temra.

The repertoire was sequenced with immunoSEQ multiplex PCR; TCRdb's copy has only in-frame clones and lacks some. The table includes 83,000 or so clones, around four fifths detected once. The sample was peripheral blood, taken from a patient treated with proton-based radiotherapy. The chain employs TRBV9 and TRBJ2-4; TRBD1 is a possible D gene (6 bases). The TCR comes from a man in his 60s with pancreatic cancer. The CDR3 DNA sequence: TGTGCCAGCAGCCCCCACAACGTACAGGGAAACATTCAGTACTTC. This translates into CASSPHNVQGNIQYF.